This TCR beta chain originates from a study of CD8+CD57+ T cells in acquired aplastic anemia. Overall study context: The sorted CD4+ and CD8+ cells yielded an average around 3 ug of DNA. Broader study findings: CD8+ Simpson's diversity did not differ significantly between patients and controls.

The CDR3 length is 11 residues. The study profiled TCR beta VDJ and CDR3 using genomic DNA as template. A single record per CDR3 protein comes from TCRdb applying MiXCR to the reads. The data hold some 220,000 distinct CDR3 sequences, with around 32% observed a single time. As concerns this clonotype: Its antigen is as yet unknown. At one boundary the junction diverges from the germline segment, which might be a read error.

The clonotype comes from a human donor in good health, serving as a control. The specimen was sorted CD4+, CD8+, or CD8+CD57+ T cells (not recorded which) from PBMCs. The chain has TRBV12-3 or TRBV12-4 and TRBJ1-4; D call uncertain. CDR3 residues: CASSLKKKLSF. In DNA, the CDR3 is TGTGCCAGCAGTTTGAAAAAAAAACTGTCTTTT.